Listed here are 14 T cell receptor beta chains from one sample, sequenced in a study of T cells in localized non-small cell lung cancer (dated by TCRdb to the early 2020s). Libraries were made using the immunoSEQ multiplex PCR assay. Entries here come from immuneACCESS through TCRdb and include only in-frame sequences with V and J called. Some clones fail to appear in such tables; in the studies checked, an unresolved V gene covers under half of the shortfall, and the cause of the remainder is unknown. This sample gives around 3,000 clones in total; approximately 19% of them show up just once. Roughly 20% of the sample is taken by the ten largest. Sequenced material: lung tumor tissue, taken before any cancer treatment. Receptors originate from a man aged 35-75 years with stage I squamous cell lung carcinoma.

This clone was recorded a few times. This chain uses TRBV11-3 with TRBJ2-5; 8 bases agree with TRBD1. V lost 5 bases, J lost 5 bases, and 7 bases stayed unmatched. This CDR3 is built from 14 residues. CDR1 and CDR2 from the germline V gene are SGHNT and YENEEA. As DNA, the CDR3 is TGTGCCAGCAGCCGACCAGGGGGCGGTGAGACCCAGTACTTC. Its translation: CASSRPGGGETQYF.

The chain links TRBV7-1 to TRBJ2-3; the match to TRBD1 covers 7 bases. TRBV7-1 is flagged as an ORF with uncertain function. The CDR3 runs 13 residues. V was pared by 3 bases and J by 4 bases, with 1 base of the junction left unmatched. CDR3 sequence (DNA): TGTGCCAGCAGCTCCGACAGGGCAGATACGCAGTATTTT. Translating gives CASSSDRADTQYF.

In its sample, this clone was seen many times. The chain links TRBV7-6 to TRBJ1-1, with D unclear. Germline loops: CDR1 SGHVS, CDR2 FNYEAQ. The CDR3 runs 15 residues. V was trimmed by 7 bases and J by 1 base, leaving 16 bases between them. The CDR3 here is CASKSATAQNTEAFF. DNA of the CDR3: TGTGCCAGCAAAAGCGCTACCGCCCAGAACACTGAAGCTTTCTTT.

This clone was picked up a small number of times. The J gene is TRBJ1-2, the V gene TRBV6-8; D might be TRBD1 (5 bases). Germline-derived CDR1 and CDR2 are MNHGY and SAAAGT. The CDR3 extends over 14 amino acids. V was cut by 6 bases and J by 8 bases, with 19 bases left in between. The DNA of the CDR3 is TGTGCCAGCAGACGGTGGGGGGGAAGTCACGGCTACACCTTC. Translating it yields CASRRWGGSHGYTF.

At least ten counts were recorded for this clone. The chain links TRBV11-3 to TRBJ2-3; a weak D match, TRBD1 (5 bases). V was shortened by 2 bases and J by 0 bases, with 12 bases between the two germline ends. Germline CDR1 is SGHNT and CDR2 is YENEEA. The CDR3 length is 16 residues. CDR3 residues: CASSLRTTSSTDTQYF. CDR3 nucleotide sequence: TGTGCCAGCAGCTTAAGGACAACCTCTAGCACAGATACGCAGTATTTT.

V and J are TRBV5-1 and TRBJ2-5, with 8 positions matching TRBD2. The CDR3 runs to 14 residues. The V segment lost 3 bases and the J segment 4 bases; nucleotides outside the gene matches: 5. Germline loops: CDR1 SGHRS, CDR2 YFSETQ. The CDR3 nucleotides read TGCGCCAGCAGCTCAACTAGCGGTGGAGAGACCCAGTACTTC. It codes for CASSSTSGGETQYF. Looking up the rest from reference TRBV5-1 and TRBJ2-5 gives the full variable domain: KAGVTQTPRYLIKTRGQQVTLSCSPISGHRSVSWYQQTPGQGLQFLFEYFSETQRNKGNFPGRFSGRQFSNSRSEMNVSTLELGDSALYLCASSSTSGGETQYFGPGTRLLVL.

The genes are TRBV12-5 and TRBJ1-5; TRBD1 agrees at 7 bases. Germline V gene sequence: CDR1 LGHNT, CDR2 FRNRAP. The V gene end was trimmed by 5 bases and the J gene end by 2 bases; junction bases not matched to a gene: 6. The CDR3 length is 15 residues. This CDR3 reads CASGAGGLGNQPQHF. The DNA of the CDR3 is TGTGCTAGTGGTGCAGGGGGTCTGGGCAATCAGCCCCAGCATTTT.

This clone qualifies as medium-sized. This chain links TRBV11-3 with TRBJ2-7; TRBD2 might be the D (5 bases). This CDR3 has 14 amino acids. Trimming removed 5 bases from V and 2 bases from J, with 13 bases in between. Looked up from germline, CDR1 is SGHNT and CDR2 is YENEEA. Here the CDR3 reads CASSPGPGTYEQYF. Here the CDR3 DNA reads TGTGCCAGCAGCCCTGGACCGGGGACCTACGAGCAGTACTTC.

V gene TRBV11-3 combines with J gene TRBJ1-5, with a weak D call TRBD1 (6 bases). V lost 2 bases, J lost 0 bases, and 8 bases lay in between. The CDR3 length is 15 residues. Germline-derived CDR1 and CDR2 are SGHNT and YENEEA. The CDR3 coding sequence is TGTGCCAGCAGCTTAACAGGGTTTAGCAATCAGCCCCAGCATTTT. As protein: CASSLTGFSNQPQHF.

This clone was observed a handful of times. This rearrangement joins TRBV18 to TRBJ1-1, with unresolved D. CDR3 length: 14 amino acids. Germline CDR1 is KGHSH and CDR2 is LQKENI. Trimming shortened V by 3 bases and J by 3 bases, and 11 bases separated the two germline ends. The CDR3 loop is CASSPRAIDTEAFF. DNA for the CDR3: TGTGCCAGCTCACCCCGGGCCATAGACACTGAAGCTTTCTTT.

This clone was seen a handful of times. This CDR3 is also generated by other DNA sequences in the sample. The gene calls are TRBV30 and TRBJ2-5, with D perhaps matching TRBD2 (5 bases). This CDR3 region has 12 residues. The ends were cut back, 0 bases at V and 4 bases at J, with 6 bases in the middle. Germline V gene sequence: CDR1 GTSNPN, CDR2 SVGIG (reference sequence). The CDR3 bases are TGTGCCTGGAGTGTAGGAGGAGAGACCCAGTACTTC. Its translation: CAWSVGGETQYF.

The chain couples TRBV11-3 to TRBJ1-2, with D perhaps TRBD1 (5 bases). With 5 bases removed from V and 7 bases from J, the gap between germline ends came to 17 bases. The germline V gene has CDR1 SGHNT and CDR2 YENEEA. The CDR3 is made up of 14 amino acids. CDR3 in DNA: TGTGCCAGCAGCGAACCGGGACGCATTATTGGCTACACCTTC. As protein: CASSEPGRIIGYTF.

This clone turned up a few times. This rearrangement joins TRBV30 to TRBJ2-2, with a weak D call TRBD2 (5 bases). The V end lost 4 bases, the J end lost 0 bases, and 12 bases lay between the germline ends. This CDR3 is 15 amino acids long. Germline CDR1 is GTSNPN and CDR2 is SVGIG (reference sequence). CDR3 loop: CAWTRGVTNTGELFF. Here the CDR3 DNA reads TGTGCCTGGACCCGGGGAGTAACGAACACCGGGGAGCTGTTTTTT.

The rearrangement links TRBV5-1 to TRBJ1-3, with 8 nucleotides matching TRBD1. The junction had 0 bases not matched to a gene; V was cut back by 1 base and J by 0 bases. The V gene's germline CDR1 is SGHRS and CDR2 YFSETQ. The CDR3 sequence is 15 residues long. This chain's CDR3 is CASSLTGGSGNTIYF. CDR3 sequence (DNA): TGCGCCAGCAGCTTGACAGGGGGCTCTGGAAACACCATATATTTT.